The 27 T cell receptor beta chains below come from one sample, sequenced in a study of blood T cell repertoires in COVID-19. Sequenced by immunoSEQ multiplex PCR; TCRdb stores in-frame clones only, minus some. The table records some 150,000 clones, roughly 80% of them present only once. The source material was peripheral blood. These receptors all stem from a woman aged 45-65 years with active or convalescent COVID-19.

The chain links TRBV19 to TRBJ1-1; the match to TRBD1 covers 7 bases. The length of the CDR3 is 14 residues. Germline CDR1 LNHDA, CDR2 SQIVND (reference sequence). Trimming took 5 bases from V and 0 from J; bases not matched to a gene: 3. The chain's CDR3 is CASSVDRVNTEAFF. The CDR3 DNA follows: TGTGCCAGTAGTGTTGACAGGGTGAACACTGAAGCTTTCTTT.

V gene TRBV6-5 combines with J gene TRBJ1-1, with TRBD1 as a possible D gene (6 bases). CDR1 MNHEY and CDR2 SVGAGI come from the germline V gene. The germline V and J ends were trimmed by 5 bases and 4 bases, with 14 bases remaining between them. This CDR3 has 14 amino acids. The CDR3 DNA sequence: TGTGCCAGCAGTCAGGGGATGCGGATCACTGAAGCTTTCTTT. It translates to CASSQGMRITEAFF.

The V call is TRBV28, the J call TRBJ1-6; 8 bases align to TRBD1. Germline V CDR1 and CDR2: MDHEN, SYDVKM. V lost 6 bases to trimming and J lost 14 bases; unmatched junction nucleotides: 12. The CDR3 is 14 residues long. The CDR3 coding sequence is TGTGCCAGCAGCCTCGACAGGGGCACGGAATCCCTCCACTTT. Its translation is CASSLDRGTESLHF.

The chain links TRBV5-1 to TRBJ1-1; D unresolved. Germline V gives CDR1 SGHRS, CDR2 YFSETQ. The CDR3 is 16 amino acids. Trimming took 4 bases from V and 7 from J, leaving 23 bases between them. The CDR3: CASSPEGGSLVGEAFF. Here the CDR3 DNA reads TGCGCCAGCAGCCCGGAGGGTGGATCCCTGGTTGGTGAAGCTTTCTTT.

This clone appeared a few times. This chain joins TRBV30 and TRBJ1-2; 9 bases align to TRBD1. The CDR3 spans 15 residues. V lost 1 base and J lost 4; bases outside the gene matches: 7. Germline V gives CDR1 GTSNPN, CDR2 SVGIG (reference sequence). CDR3 coding DNA: TGTGCCTGGAGTGCCGGGACAGGGACTGCCTATGGCTACACCTTC. Residues: CAWSAGTGTAYGYTF.

V gene TRBV7-2 combines with J gene TRBJ2-1; tentatively, D is TRBD2 (5 bases). V lost 1 base and J 9 bases, leaving 19 bases between the germline ends. Germline V CDR1 and CDR2: SGHTA, FQGNSA. CDR3 length equals 16 residues. In DNA form, the CDR3 reads TGTGCCAGCAGCTTAGGGTCCGGGGTGGCCAAGGGTGAGCAGTTCTTC. This sequence encodes CASSLGSGVAKGEQFF.

CDR3 bases: TGTGCCAGCCTACGGACAGCCTACGAGCAGTACTTC. This encodes CASLRTAYEQYF. The chain carries TRBV10-3 and TRBJ2-7; D perhaps matches TRBD1 (6 bases). Germline V gene sequence: CDR1 ENHRY, CDR2 SYGVKD. This CDR3 spans 12 amino acids. V lost 10 bases to trimming and J lost 2 bases, with 12 bases between them.

The rearrangement joins TRBV6-6 to TRBJ1-3; D gene uncertain. Trimming cost V 2 bases and J 4 bases, with 9 bases left between them. Germline CDR1 is MNHNY and CDR2 is SVGAGI (reference sequence). The CDR3 length is 14 residues. The chain's CDR3 is CASSYPASGNTIYF. CDR3 in DNA: TGTGCCAGCAGTTACCCCGCGTCCGGAAACACCATATATTTT.

The V gene is TRBV4-3, the J gene TRBJ1-5; TRBD1 matches at 8 bases. Germline assignment: CDR1 LGHNA and CDR2 YSLEER. The CDR3 consists of 14 residues. Trimming at V came to 8 bases and at J to 7 bases, leaving 10 bases not matched to a gene. This CDR3 reads CASLKWDRTQPQHF. CDR3 in DNA: TGCGCCAGCCTCAAGTGGGACAGGACACAGCCCCAGCATTTT.

V is TRBV7-8 and J is TRBJ2-7; 7 nucleotides align to TRBD2. The trim removed 2 bases at V and 2 bases at J, leaving 6 bases unmatched. In germline, CDR1 is SGHVS, CDR2 FQNEAQ. The length of the CDR3 is 15 residues. The CDR3 region has the DNA TGTGCCAGCAGCTTAAGCGGGATTGGCACCTACGAGCAGTACTTC. Amino acids: CASSLSGIGTYEQYF.

This clone was seen a single time. V gene TRBV3-1 (or the pseudogene TRBV3-2) combines with J gene TRBJ1-1; TRBD1 might be the D (6 bases). Trimming took 2 bases from V and 5 from J, leaving 12 bases between them. Germline values: CDR1 LGHDT, CDR2 YNNKEL (reference sequence). The CDR3 is made up of 14 amino acids. Here the CDR3 reads CASSQTGYGTEAFF. The CDR3, as DNA: TGTGCCAGCAGCCAAACAGGGTATGGGACTGAAGCTTTCTTT.

V usage is TRBV30 and J usage is TRBJ1-2, with a weak D call TRBD1 (6 bases). Germline values: CDR1 GTSNPN, CDR2 SVGIG (reference sequence). The germline V and J ends were trimmed by 4 bases and 3 bases, with 12 bases remaining between them. This CDR3 comprises 13 residues. CDR3 in amino acids: CAWTPGGHYGYTF. CDR3 nucleotides: TGTGCCTGGACCCCGGGGGGGCACTATGGCTACACCTTC.

This clone was seen a handful of times. The gene calls are TRBV5-5 and TRBJ1-6; 8 nucleotides line up with TRBD1. This CDR3 region has 16 residues. Trimming cost V 5 bases and J 7 bases; bases outside gene matches: 11. Germline CDR1 and CDR2: SGHKS and YYEKEE (reference sequence). This CDR3 is CASSQGAPGGNSPLHF. The CDR3 bases are TGTGCCAGCAGTCAGGGGGCACCAGGAGGGAATTCACCCCTCCACTTT.

V and J are TRBV7-2 and TRBJ2-3; D is unresolved. Germline V gene sequence: CDR1 SGHTA, CDR2 FQGNSA. V was clipped by 6 bases and J by 6 bases, with 13 bases between them. CDR3 length equals 13 residues. CDR3 residues: CASRLVNEDTQYF. In DNA form, the CDR3 reads TGTGCCAGCAGGTTGGTCAACGAGGATACGCAGTATTTT.

The V and J genes are TRBV14 and TRBJ1-2; tentatively, D is TRBD1 (6 bases). CDR1 is SGHDN and CDR2 is FVKESK in the germline V gene. This CDR3 is 14 amino acids long. Trimming removed 6 bases from V and 4 bases from J, with 15 bases in between. Here the CDR3 DNA reads TGTGCCAGCAGTCCAACGACAGGTGGCTATGGCTACACCTTC. Its translation: CASSPTTGGYGYTF.

The chain employs TRBV5-1 and TRBJ2-7; 7 nucleotides match TRBD1. This CDR3 comprises 12 residues. Per the germline V gene, CDR1 is SGHRS and CDR2 is YFSETQ. The J segment lost 6 bases and the V segment lost 0 bases, leaving 0 bases of the junction unmatched. Written as DNA, the CDR3 is TGCGCCAGCAGCTTGGGGGACAGCGAGCAGTACTTC. This gives the protein CASSLGDSEQYF.

The chain recombines TRBV2 with TRBJ2-2; D might be TRBD1 (5 bases). CDR3 size: 14 residues. Germline-derived CDR1 and CDR2 are SNHLY and FYNNEI. Trimming pared 5 bases from V and 1 base from J, leaving 8 bases between. CDR3 residues: CASSPDRNTGELFF. Written as DNA, the CDR3 is TGTGCCAGCAGTCCAGACAGGAACACCGGGGAGCTGTTTTTT.

The CDR3 DNA follows: TGTGCCAGCAGTTACAGGAGCTCCTATAATTCACCCCTCCACTTT. It is translated as CASSYRSSYNSPLHF. This rearrangement joins TRBV28 to TRBJ1-6; weak D call: TRBD1 (5 bases). Trimming took 4 bases from V and 0 from J, leaving 7 bases between them. CDR3 length equals 15 residues. Per the germline V gene, CDR1 is MDHEN and CDR2 is SYDVKM.

The chain combines TRBV19 with TRBJ1-2; D unresolved. The CDR3 contains 14 residues. V lost 2 bases and J 4 bases, leaving 11 bases between the germline ends. Germline values: CDR1 LNHDA, CDR2 SQIVND (reference sequence). CDR3: CASSIREVGYGYTF. The DNA of the CDR3 is TGTGCCAGTAGTATAAGGGAGGTTGGCTATGGCTACACCTTC.

The chain combines TRBV10-1 with TRBJ2-7; D unclear. The CDR3 length is 13 residues. Trimming stripped 9 bases from V and 3 bases from J, with 15 bases between. Germline-derived CDR1 and CDR2 are WNHNN and SYGVQD (reference sequence). CDR3 nucleotide sequence: TGCGCCAGTAGCCTGGAGAGCCTCTACGAGCAGTACTTC. Amino acid sequence: CASSLESLYEQYF.

The chain joins TRBV29-1 to TRBJ2-5, with 7 bases aligning to TRBD1. The CDR3 covers 12 residues. CDR1 and CDR2 from the germline V gene are SQVTM and ANQGSEA. The V and J ends lost 6 bases and 3 bases, in that order; junction bases with no gene match: 4. The CDR3 loop is CSVPGTEETQYF. The CDR3 nucleotides read TGCAGCGTCCCCGGGACAGAAGAGACCCAGTACTTC.

The chain employs TRBV6-6 and TRBJ1-4, with 7 bases identical to TRBD1. Germline CDR1 reads MNHNY; CDR2 reads SVGAGI (reference sequence). V lost 6 bases and J lost 5; bases outside the gene matches: 6. This CDR3 spans 14 amino acids. CDR3 DNA sequence: TGTGCCAGCAGATCGACAGGGAGGAATGAAAAACTGTTTTTT. It encodes CASRSTGRNEKLFF.

The genes are TRBV18 and TRBJ1-1; 8 bases agree with TRBD1. Germline assignment: CDR1 KGHSH and CDR2 LQKENI. The trim removed 3 bases at V and 1 base at J, leaving 10 bases unmatched. The CDR3 loop spans 17 amino acids. CDR3 loop: CASSPLQGGQANTEAFF. The CDR3 DNA reads as TGTGCCAGCTCACCCTTACAGGGGGGACAGGCGAACACTGAAGCTTTCTTT.

This chain connects TRBV6-5 to TRBJ1-1; maybe TRBD1 (5 bases). Germline CDR1 reads MNHEY; CDR2 reads SVGAGI. CDR3 length: 14 amino acids. Trimming cost V 0 bases and J 12 bases, with 17 bases left between them. CDR3 sequence: CASSYSTAGKLSFF. The CDR3 bases are TGTGCCAGCAGTTACTCGACCGCAGGGAAGTTGTCTTTCTTT.

The chain is built from TRBV6-5 and TRBJ1-4; D gene unclear. This CDR3 region has 15 residues. Germline values: CDR1 MNHEY, CDR2 SVGAGI. V shed 4 bases and J shed 3 bases, with 12 bases lying between them. The CDR3 reads CASSSSDFSNEKLFF. The CDR3 region has the DNA TGTGCCAGCAGTTCCTCGGACTTTTCTAATGAAAAACTGTTTTTT.

CDR3 nucleotides: TGTGCCAGCAGCGTAGGATCAGGCTCATTTTATGGCTACACCTTC. Translation: CASSVGSGSFYGYTF. The chain carries TRBV9 and TRBJ1-2; D call uncertain. Germline CDR1 SGDLS, CDR2 YYNGEE. Trimming took off 0 bases at V and 5 bases at J, with 14 bases between the two ends. The CDR3 has 15 amino acids.

This rearrangement joins TRBV19 to TRBJ2-1, with D possibly matching TRBD1 (8 bases). Trimming stripped 0 bases from V and 6 bases from J, with 15 bases between. This CDR3 is built from 16 residues. Germline assignment: CDR1 LNHDA and CDR2 SQIVND (reference sequence). The CDR3 DNA follows: TGTGCCAGTAGTATAGAAAGCGGGACAGGCGGCAATGAGCAGTTCTTC. Translation: CASSIESGTGGNEQFF. The full variable domain, rest sourced from reference TRBV19 and TRBJ2-1, is DGGITQSPKYLFRKEGQNVTLSCEQNLNHDAMYWYRQDPGQGLRLIYYSQIVNDFQKGDIAEGYSVSREKKESFPLTVTSAQKNPTAFYLCASSIESGTGGNEQFFGPGTRLTVL.